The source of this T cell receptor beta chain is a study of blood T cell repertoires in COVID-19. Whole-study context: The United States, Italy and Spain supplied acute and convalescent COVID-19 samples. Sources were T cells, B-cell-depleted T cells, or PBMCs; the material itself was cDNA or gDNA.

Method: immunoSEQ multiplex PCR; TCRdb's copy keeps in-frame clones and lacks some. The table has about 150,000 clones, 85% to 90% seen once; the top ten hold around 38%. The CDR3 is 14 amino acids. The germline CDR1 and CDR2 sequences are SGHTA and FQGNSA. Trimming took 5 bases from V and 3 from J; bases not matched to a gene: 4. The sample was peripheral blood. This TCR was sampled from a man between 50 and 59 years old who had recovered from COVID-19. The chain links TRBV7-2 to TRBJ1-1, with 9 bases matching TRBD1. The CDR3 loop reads CASSLRDRDTEAFF. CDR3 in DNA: TGTGCCAGCAGCCTCCGGGACAGGGACACTGAAGCTTTCTTT.